The next 27 T cell receptor beta chains were all read from a single sample in a study of T cells expressing NK-cell markers. TCRdb re-called the 5' RACE reads, yielding one record per CDR3 amino acid sequence without DNA. The repertoire table contains 250,000 to 300,000 distinct CDR3 sequences. Sequencing input: blood T cells: a sorted CD56 or NKG2C T cell subset, CD4+ or CD8+ T cells, or bulk PBMC T cells (not recorded which). The receptors originated from a woman between 18 and 70 years old in good health.

The chain has TRBV13 and TRBJ2-7; the TCRdb D gene call, TRBD1, has no DNA to confirm it. CDR3 size: 14 residues. Germline assignment: CDR1 PRHDT and CDR2 FYEKMQ (reference sequence). CDR3 sequence: CASSITGVSYEQYF.

The chain has TRBV18 and TRBJ2-1; TCRdb returns TRBD2, unconfirmable since there is no DNA. This CDR3 comprises 15 residues. The germline CDR1 and CDR2 sequences are KGHSH and LQKENI. The CDR3 sequence is CASSPGLAGRGEQFF.

This chain uses TRBV4-3 with TRBJ1-3. This CDR3 contains 15 residues. Germline V gene sequence: CDR1 LGHNA, CDR2 YSLEER. The CDR3 loop reads CASSLSTGAGNTIYF.

The genes are TRBV7-2 and TRBJ2-1; TCRdb reports TRBD1, a call that lacks DNA to check it against. The CDR3 covers 14 residues. Per germline, CDR1 SGHTA and CDR2 FQGNSA. The CDR3 sequence: CASSFRSGYNEQFF.

The chain links TRBV12-3 or TRBV12-4 to TRBJ2-3; TCRdb names TRBD2, which stays unverified in the absence of DNA. The CDR3 has 16 residues. The CDR3 sequence is CASRPGTSGGTDTQYF.

This chain connects TRBV7-2 to TRBJ1-2; as DNA is missing, the TRBD1 call by TCRdb cannot be tested. Germline V gene lookup returns CDR1 SGHTA and CDR2 FQGNSA. This CDR3 comprises 13 residues. CDR3: CASSSRTGEGYTF.

The chain carries TRBV12-3 or TRBV12-4 and TRBJ1-3. The CDR3 sequence is 15 residues long. The CDR3 loop is CASSEQGLSGNTIYF.

V usage is TRBV29-1 and J usage is TRBJ1-1; TCRdb selects TRBD1, and the lack of DNA leaves this call unchecked. The CDR3 runs 11 residues. The germline CDR1 and CDR2 sequences are SQVTM and ANQGSEA. The chain's CDR3 is CSVHRGPEAFF. Using reference TRBV29-1 and TRBJ1-1 for the parts outside the CDR3, the full variable domain is SAVISQKPSRDICQRGTSLTIQCQVDSQVTMMFWYRQQPGQSLTLIATANQGSEATYESGFVIDKFPISRPNLTFSTLTVSNMSPEDSSIYLCSVHRGPEAFFGQGTRLTVV.

V is TRBV15 and J is TRBJ1-4; the D call of TRBD1 rests on TCRdb alone, since no DNA is present to check it. The CDR3 contains 12 residues. Germline V gives CDR1 LNHNV, CDR2 YYDKDF (reference sequence). The CDR3 loop is CATSRPRGKLFF. Supplemented by reference TRBV15 and TRBJ1-4, the full variable domain reads DAMVIQNPRYQVTQFGKPVTLSCSQTLNHNVMYWYQQKSSQAPKLLFHYYDKDFNNEADTPDNFQSRRPNTSFCFLDIRSPGLGDTAMYLCATSRPRGKLFFGSGTQLSVL.

The chain recombines TRBV7-2 with TRBJ2-5; TCRdb indicates TRBD1, and absent DNA this call remains unverified. From germline, CDR1 is SGHTA and CDR2 FQGNSA. The CDR3 contains 14 residues. The CDR3 here is CASSAPNGQETQYF.

J is TRBJ2-5 and V is TRBV11-2; lacking DNA, the TRBD1 call made by TCRdb goes unchecked. This CDR3 region has 16 residues. The germline V gene has CDR1 SGHAT and CDR2 FQNNGV. CDR3 protein: CASSLDRGVVQETQYF.

The rearrangement joins TRBV20-1 to TRBJ2-3; lacking DNA, the TRBD2 call made by TCRdb goes unchecked. This CDR3 contains 15 residues. The V gene's germline CDR1 is DFQATT and CDR2 SNEGSKA (reference sequence). The CDR3 sequence: CSAMGTSGRSDTQYF.

The V and J genes are TRBV4-1 and TRBJ1-2. The CDR3 covers 15 residues. CDR1 and CDR2 (germline): MGHRA, YSYEKL. CDR3: CASSQAVYGPYGYTF.

The J gene is TRBJ2-7, the V gene TRBV7-2; TCRdb gives TRBD1 as the D gene, but with no DNA this cannot be confirmed. The CDR3 contains 12 residues. Germline V gene sequence: CDR1 SGHTA, CDR2 FQGNSA. CDR3 sequence: CASSFYGAEQYF.

The chain employs TRBV9 and TRBJ2-3; TCRdb outputs TRBD2, but without DNA this stays unchecked. The CDR3 covers 16 residues. Germline values: CDR1 SGDLS, CDR2 YYNGEE. The CDR3 protein is CASSAPGLAATDTQYF.

The J gene is TRBJ1-4, the V gene TRBV20-1; TCRdb's D gene call, TRBD1, goes unchecked for lack of DNA. This CDR3 has 14 amino acids. The germline V gene has CDR1 DFQATT and CDR2 SNEGSKA (reference sequence). The CDR3 reads CSAGQGDKNEKLFF.

The chain recombines TRBV18 with TRBJ1-6; the D gene TCRdb calls, TRBD1, cannot be checked with no DNA. Germline assignment: CDR1 KGHSH and CDR2 LQKENI. This CDR3 is built from 15 residues. CDR3 region: CASSTGILLGSPLHF.

The V and J genes are TRBV5-8 and TRBJ2-5. CDR3 length: 14 amino acids. CDR1 is SGHTS, CDR2 YDEGEE, per germline. The chain's CDR3 is CASSSQSLGETQYF.

The rearrangement links TRBV6-1 to TRBJ2-2; absent DNA, TCRdb's TRBD1 call cannot be checked. CDR1 is MNHNS and CDR2 is SASEGT in the germline V gene. The CDR3 length is 14 residues. The chain's CDR3 is CASRPQGVTGELFF.

This chain connects TRBV25-1 to TRBJ2-2; TCRdb reports TRBD2, a call that lacks DNA to check it against. The CDR3 totals 14 residues. CDR1 and CDR2 from the germline V gene are MGHDK and SYGVNS. CDR3 amino acids: CASTGLAGTGELFF.

The V gene is TRBV20-1, the J gene TRBJ2-3. CDR3 length: 14 amino acids. Germline CDR1 is DFQATT and CDR2 is SNEGSKA (reference sequence). CDR3 amino acids: CSAPSFRGTDTQYF.

The J gene is TRBJ2-5, the V gene TRBV20-1; with no DNA, the TCRdb D assignment of TRBD2 cannot be verified. Germline CDR1 DFQATT, CDR2 SNEGSKA (reference sequence). The CDR3 totals 18 residues. CDR3: CSASDTRGLAGVQETQYF.

This chain connects TRBV6-1 to TRBJ2-7; as DNA is missing, the TRBD2 call by TCRdb cannot be tested. The germline CDR1 and CDR2 sequences are MNHNS and SASEGT. The CDR3 runs 17 residues. CDR3 in amino acids: CASSPIGRESSYYEQYF.

The chain combines TRBV30 with TRBJ2-1; TCRdb selects TRBD1, and the lack of DNA leaves this call unchecked. The CDR3 is made up of 14 amino acids. CDR1 is GTSNPN and CDR2 is SVGIG in the germline V gene (reference sequence). CDR3 in amino acids: CAWIRRGAHYEQFF. Based on the CDR3 plus reference TRBV30 and TRBJ2-1, the full variable domain is SQTIHQWPATLVQPVGSPLSLECTVEGTSNPNLYWYRQAAGRGLQLLFYSVGIGQISSEVPQNLSASRPQDRQFILSSKKLLLSDSGFYLCAWIRRGAHYEQFFGPGTRLTVL.

The chain employs TRBV5-5 and TRBJ1-5. Per germline, CDR1 SGHKS and CDR2 YYEKEE (reference sequence). This CDR3 is 14 amino acids long. Here the CDR3 reads CASSFDVFNQPQHF.

The rearrangement links TRBV20-1 to TRBJ2-5; TCRdb lists TRBD1, though no DNA is available to test this call. The germline V gene encodes CDR1 DFQATT and CDR2 SNEGSKA (reference sequence). The CDR3 extends over 13 amino acids. The CDR3 loop is CSASLDGAETQYF.

The chain employs TRBV7-3 and TRBJ2-1; lacking DNA, the TRBD2 call made by TCRdb goes unchecked. The CDR3 runs 14 residues. Germline CDR1 and CDR2: SGHTA and FQGTGA. The CDR3: CARELAEGDNEQFF.